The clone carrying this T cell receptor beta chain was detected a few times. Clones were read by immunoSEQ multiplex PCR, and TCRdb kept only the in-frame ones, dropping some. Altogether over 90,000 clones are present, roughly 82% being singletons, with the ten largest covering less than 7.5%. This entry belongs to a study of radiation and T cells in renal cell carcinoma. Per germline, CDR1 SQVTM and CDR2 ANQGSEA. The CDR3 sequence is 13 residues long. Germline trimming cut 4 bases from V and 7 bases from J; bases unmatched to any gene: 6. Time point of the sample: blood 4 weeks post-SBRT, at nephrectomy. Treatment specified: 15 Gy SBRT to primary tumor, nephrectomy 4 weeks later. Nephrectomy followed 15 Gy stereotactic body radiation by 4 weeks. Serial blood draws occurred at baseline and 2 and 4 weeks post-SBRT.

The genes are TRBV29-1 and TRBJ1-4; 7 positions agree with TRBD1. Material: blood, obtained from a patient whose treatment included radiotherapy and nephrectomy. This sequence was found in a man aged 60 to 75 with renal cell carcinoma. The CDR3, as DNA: TGCAGCGTTGGAGGGACAGCAGGTGAAAAACTGTTTTTT. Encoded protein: CSVGGTAGEKLFF.